This record looks at one TCR beta chain sequence and its context. Its recognized antigen is unknown. Per-nucleotide qualities are absent, and no much larger clonotype sits a single base away. TCR beta CDR3 regions were amplified from RNA transcripts for repertoire sequencing. HTBI primers and the Qiagen OneStep RT-PCR kit were used in a first-round RT-PCR, which was followed by a second-round multiplex PCR, size selection and purification. Sequencing of the libraries was carried out on an Illumina HiSeq2000 in paired-end mode with 100 bp reads. The source study handled its data this way. SOAPnuke was used to process the reads, throwing out any read that had adapters, had uncalled bases, had a mean Phred below 15, or lacked an exact constant-primer or identifier match. COPE v1.2.5 was used to merge the high-quality paired reads. Clonotypes were defined as unique nucleotide sequences and were aligned to IMGT TRB V, D and J references using MiTCR v1.1. The analysis was limited to V-J combinations with a frequency above 0.0001, which together covered just over 98% of the repertoires. A TCR clonal expansion and chaos score per V-J combination was defined as the ratio of F50 clonal expansion to chaos observed in the TCRdist matrix. Welch's t-statistics and random forest were used to narrow the features down to approximately twelve V-J combinations, which were then fed into a naive Bayes classifier. The similarity between thyroid and blood repertoires was quantified using the Morisita-Horn index. The raw public reads went through TCRdb reprocessing: fastp at Q25, MiXCR clone calling, in-frame beta chains kept. Entries are consolidated by CDR3 protein sequence, retaining the most common genes and DNA. These V and J calls are TCRdb output, not the study's own analysis. Present in this sample are 650,000 to 900,000 distinct CDR3 sequences, roughly 41% of which were seen just once. The ten largest make up approximately 43% of the sample.

The CDR3 sequence holds 16 residues, the cysteine and phenylalanine included. The sequence is cut down to CDR3 DNA, 48 bases in frame from base 1. Trimming accounts for 5 bases at V and 2 bases at J, while the number of junction bases matched to no gene is 10. Per the germline V gene, SNHLY is the CDR1 and FYNNEI is the CDR2. The data were obtained in a study of Graves' ophthalmopathy and Graves' hyperthyroidism listed by TCRdb under 2018. Regarding the complete study: Peripheral blood was collected at initial diagnosis, before any treatment. The study used signatures of the TCR beta repertoire to tell Graves' ophthalmopathy apart from Graves' hyperthyroidism and to predict which patients would progress to ophthalmopathy. In total, under 150 blood samples were TCR-sequenced: fewer than 50 ophthalmopathy, over 70 hyperthyroidism and some 17 hyperthyroidism-to-ophthalmopathy patients. To explore V-J signatures that separate ophthalmopathy from hyperthyroidism, a discovery set of about a hundred patients was enrolled, consisting of about 41 with ophthalmopathy and around 60 with stable hyperthyroidism. An independent validation cohort was composed of about 20 hyperthyroidism patients and more than 15 patients who later progressed from hyperthyroidism to ophthalmopathy. In over 5 hyperthyroidism patients, the T-cell repertoire of thyroid tissue was compared with the T-cell repertoire of blood. After sampling, hyperthyroidism patients received methimazole starting at 30 mg daily, and ophthalmopathy patients received high-dose intravenous methylprednisolone.

Ophthalmopathy patients were characterized by moderately to severely active disease, a Clinical Activity Score of at least 3, a NOSPECS grade of at least 4, and a disease duration under 3 months. Patients with other autoimmune diseases, uncontrolled infections, pregnancy or lactation were excluded. Clinical symptoms, serum thyroxine, TRAb, thyroid ultrasound and orbital computed tomography were used for diagnosis. Ficoll-Paque density gradient centrifugation was used to isolate PBMCs from approximately 11 ml of fresh peripheral blood. Total RNA was extracted using Trizol reagent, and RNA quality was checked on an Agilent 2100 Bioanalyzer. Here is what the overall study found, with its caveats: Most expanded thyroid clonotypes with frequency above 0.001 were also detected in blood, suggesting blood repertoires may reflect the thyroid immune response. Sample size was not predetermined statistically, and investigators were not blinded to group allocation. In validation, the model predicted ophthalmopathy progression with more than 55% sensitivity and roughly 72% specificity; some 13 predicted patients were CT-confirmed with GO in a median of about 6.2 months. Ophthalmopathy was separated from stable hyperthyroidism by the 13-signature model with just under 90% sensitivity and around 81% specificity in cross-validation and with 80%/75% in the test set.

The source of this sequence is an adult man with Graves' ophthalmopathy. The rearranged chain carries TRBV2 and TRBJ2-5, and 8 bases in between align with TRBD2. Sample: peripheral blood. The CDR3 reads as follows: CASSQLAGPIQETQYF. The DNA sequence is TGTGCCAGCAGTCAATTAGCGGGGCCAATACAAGAGACCCAGTACTTC.